The 26 T cell receptor beta chains presented below share a single source sample, sequenced in a study of blood T cell repertoires in COVID-19. The protocol was immunoSEQ multiplex PCR, while the TCRdb copy is restricted to in-frame clones and leaves out a portion. This sample yields around 380,000 clones, of which about four fifths are seen a single time; 1.1% belongs to the top ten. Sequencing was carried out using peripheral blood. These TCRs come from a human donor with acute or convalescent COVID-19. The donor label of this sample is uncertain.

This clone turned up a few times. The chain recombines TRBV24-1 with TRBJ2-2; tentatively, D is TRBD2 (5 bases). Germline values: CDR1 KGHDR, CDR2 SFDVKD. V lost 0 bases to trimming and J lost 3 bases, with 10 bases between them. The CDR3 extends over 16 amino acids. The CDR3 coding sequence is TGTGCCACCAGTGATTTGGGTTTCGGGGACACCGGGGAGCTGTTTTTT. This codes for CATSDLGFGDTGELFF.

The rearrangement uses TRBV6-5 and TRBJ2-3, with D perhaps matching TRBD2 (6 bases). This CDR3 region has 12 residues. Germline CDR1 reads MNHEY; CDR2 reads SVGAGI. V dropped 4 bases and J dropped 5 bases, with 7 bases sitting between them. The CDR3 region has the DNA TGTGCCAGCAGTTCGACTAGAGATACGCAGTATTTT. Its protein is CASSSTRDTQYF.

The rearrangement joins TRBV6-1 to TRBJ2-6; 9 bases line up with TRBD1. The germline V gene has CDR1 MNHNS and CDR2 SASEGT. V was clipped by 4 bases and J by 2 bases; unmatched bases: 15. This CDR3 spans 20 amino acids. CDR3 amino acids: CASSAPGRTGVGTGANVLTF. CDR3 DNA: TGTGCCAGCAGTGCCCCCGGGAGGACAGGGGTTGGCACTGGGGCCAACGTCCTGACTTTC.

The chain has TRBV7-2 and TRBJ1-1; no reliable D call. Per germline, CDR1 SGHTA and CDR2 FQGNSA. The V gene lost 8 bases and the J gene lost 0 bases, with 16 bases spanning the gap. The CDR3 contains 15 residues. The DNA for the CDR3 is TGTGCCAGCCGGGGTCGGACGAATATGAACACTGAAGCTTTCTTT. Encoded protein: CASRGRTNMNTEAFF.

Turning to this clone: Other DNA sequences in this sample translate to the same CDR3. V is TRBV19 and J is TRBJ2-1, with D maybe TRBD2 (6 bases). V was pared by 1 base and J by 4 bases, with 11 bases between. CDR1 LNHDA and CDR2 SQIVND come from the germline V gene (reference sequence). The CDR3 loop spans 15 amino acids. CDR3 DNA: TGTGCCAGTAGTATAGTGGCAGGACTATACAATGAGCAGTTCTTC. Translated: CASSIVAGLYNEQFF.

The rearrangement joins TRBV4-1 to TRBJ2-7; tentative D call: TRBD2 (6 bases). The CDR3 contains 16 residues. The germline V gene encodes CDR1 MGHRA and CDR2 YSYEKL. V lost 2 bases and J lost 2, with 16 bases in between. CDR3 in amino acids: CASSQRWGVPTYEQYF. DNA of the CDR3: TGCGCCAGCAGCCAAAGGTGGGGGGTTCCCACCTACGAGCAGTACTTC.

V usage is TRBV19 and J usage is TRBJ1-3; 8 nucleotides align to TRBD1. CDR3 length: 16 residues. CDR1 LNHDA and CDR2 SQIVND come from the germline V gene (reference sequence). With V trimmed by 5 bases and J by 0 bases, 6 bases remained unmatched. The CDR3 region is CASSYYRGSSGNTIYF. The CDR3 DNA is TGTGCCAGTAGTTATTACAGGGGGAGCTCTGGAAACACCATATATTTT.

The J gene is TRBJ2-3, the V gene TRBV27, with D perhaps matching TRBD1 (5 bases). CDR1 is MNHEY and CDR2 is SMNVEV in the germline V gene (reference sequence). The CDR3 sequence is 11 residues long. The V and J ends lost 5 bases and 9 bases respectively, with 9 bases between them. DNA for the CDR3: TGTGCCAGCAGTGACAGCTACACGCAGTATTTT. Amino acids: CASSDSYTQYF.

V and J are TRBV11-2 and TRBJ2-7, with 10 bases matching TRBD2. Germline-derived CDR1 and CDR2 are SGHAT and FQNNGV. The V segment lost 3 bases and the J segment 2 bases; nucleotides outside the gene matches: 4. CDR3 length: 15 residues. The CDR3 coding sequence is TGTGCCAGCAGCTTGAGCGGGGGGGCCACCTACGAGCAGTACTTC. Its translation is CASSLSGGATYEQYF.

This clone was seen more than once but under ten times. The same CDR3 can be traced to other DNA sequences in this sample. This chain links TRBV9 with TRBJ2-3; 8 bases align to TRBD2. With 0 bases clipped from V and 4 bases from J, the junction kept 10 bases outside the gene matches. CDR3 length equals 17 residues. Germline CDR1 SGDLS, CDR2 YYNGEE. The CDR3 spells CASSVDGAGGAADTQYF. CDR3 nucleotide sequence: TGTGCCAGCAGCGTAGACGGGGCGGGGGGTGCGGCAGATACGCAGTATTTT.

V is TRBV3-1 (or the pseudogene TRBV3-2) and J is TRBJ1-5, with a tentative D call TRBD1 (6 bases). The germline V gene has CDR1 LGHDT and CDR2 YNNKEL (reference sequence). The CDR3 covers 15 residues. Trimming cost V 4 bases and J 7 bases, with 17 bases left between them. The CDR3 spells CASSPRTAPGQPQHF. CDR3 nucleotide sequence: TGTGCCAGCAGCCCCCGGACAGCCCCTGGCCAGCCCCAGCATTTT.

CDR3 nucleotide sequence: TGTGCCAGCAGCAGCCCCTTACTAGCGAGCACCGGGGAGCTGTTTTTT. Translating it yields CASSSPLLASTGELFF. V is TRBV7-2 and J is TRBJ2-2, with 7 bases that match TRBD2. The CDR3 has 16 amino acids. Germline V gene lookup returns CDR1 SGHTA and CDR2 FQGNSA. J was trimmed by 4 bases and V by 5 bases; bases with no gene match: 10.

This clone was detected ten times or more. This rearrangement joins TRBV5-1 to TRBJ2-1; TRBD2 agrees at 9 bases. CDR1 is SGHRS and CDR2 is YFSETQ in the germline V gene. This CDR3 has 20 residues. The V gene end was trimmed by 0 bases and the J gene end by 1 base; junction bases not matched to a gene: 14. For the CDR3, the DNA is TGCGCCAGCAGCTTGGTGGCTAGCGGGAAAACCCGCAATTCCTACAATGAGCAGTTCTTC. It is translated as CASSLVASGKTRNSYNEQFF.

This chain connects TRBV19 to TRBJ1-2; no reliable D call. Looked up from germline, CDR1 is LNHDA and CDR2 is SQIVND (reference sequence). V was trimmed by 10 bases and J by 5 bases, leaving 23 bases between them. The CDR3 spans 15 residues. The CDR3 here is CATEPGHQTLYGYTF. DNA for the CDR3: TGTGCCACGGAACCGGGTCACCAAACCCTTTATGGCTACACCTTC.

About this clone itself: Distinct nucleotide sequences in the sample also encode this CDR3. The chain joins TRBV30 to TRBJ2-7; 7 nucleotides match TRBD1. The junction had 4 bases not matched to a gene; V was cut back by 2 bases and J by 6 bases. Germline V gene sequence: CDR1 GTSNPN, CDR2 SVGIG (reference sequence). The CDR3 consists of 12 residues. The CDR3: CAWSIPGGEQYF. In DNA, the CDR3 is TGTGCCTGGAGTATCCCAGGGGGCGAGCAGTACTTC.

This chain links TRBV6-5 with TRBJ2-1, with 7 bases matching TRBD1. Trimming removed 2 bases from V and 1 base from J; junction bases left unmatched: 5. This CDR3 spans 16 amino acids. The V gene's germline CDR1 is MNHEY and CDR2 SVGAGI. As DNA, the CDR3 is TGTGCCAGCAGTTACACAGGGGTGATGTCCTACAATGAGCAGTTCTTC. Protein product: CASSYTGVMSYNEQFF.

The J gene is TRBJ1-2, the V gene TRBV5-1, with a weak D call TRBD1 (6 bases). CDR3 length equals 12 residues. Germline values: CDR1 SGHRS, CDR2 YFSETQ. Trimming took 0 bases from V and 7 from J, leaving 7 bases between them. This chain's CDR3 is CASSLGGLGYTF. The CDR3 nucleotides read TGCGCCAGCAGCTTGGGGGGGCTTGGCTACACCTTC.

In this sample, this clone turned up once. J is TRBJ1-2 and V is TRBV6-5; D may be TRBD1 (5 bases). The ends were cut back, 4 bases at V and 7 bases at J, with 13 bases in the middle. The CDR3 has 13 amino acids. Germline CDR1 and CDR2: MNHEY and SVGAGI. The DNA of the CDR3 is TGTGCCAGCAGTTCGGGGGGAGGAATTGGCTACACCTTC. Its protein product is CASSSGGGIGYTF.

V and J are TRBV30 and TRBJ1-2; a weak D match, TRBD1 (6 bases). This CDR3 comprises 16 residues. Germline V gene data show CDR1 as GTSNPN and CDR2 as SVGIG (reference sequence). The germline V and J ends were trimmed by 5 bases and 0 bases, with 19 bases remaining between them. CDR3 DNA: TGTGCCTGGGCTCGTGGGGGGGGCTTCACTAACTATGGCTACACCTTC. Protein: CAWARGGGFTNYGYTF.

The V and J genes are TRBV2 and TRBJ1-2, with 11 bases fitting TRBD1. Germline V lookup: CDR1 SNHLY, CDR2 FYNNEI. The length of the CDR3 is 17 residues. J lost 5 bases, V lost 3 bases, and 11 bases had no gene match. CDR3 in DNA: TGTGCCAGCAGTGAGGGCCGGGACAGGGGGTCCCTTTATGGCTACACCTTC. Its protein is CASSEGRDRGSLYGYTF.

This chain links TRBV2 with TRBJ1-5; TRBD1 is a possible D gene (6 bases). V dropped 6 bases and J dropped 2 bases, with 14 bases sitting between them. The germline V gene encodes CDR1 SNHLY and CDR2 FYNNEI. This CDR3 comprises 15 residues. The CDR3 nucleotides are TGTGCCAGCAGCACGACAGGCGGTGGCAATCAGCCCCAGCATTTT. Translation: CASSTTGGGNQPQHF.

Only a few counts were recorded for this clone. This rearrangement joins TRBV18 to TRBJ1-5; D ambiguous. The CDR3 extends over 15 amino acids. Germline V gives CDR1 KGHSH, CDR2 LQKENI. V was clipped by 6 bases and J by 4 bases, with 16 bases between them. The CDR3 protein is CASSDASSANQPQHF. The CDR3 DNA sequence: TGTGCCAGCTCCGACGCGTCCAGCGCTAATCAGCCCCAGCATTTT.

The chain is built from TRBV3-1 (or the pseudogene TRBV3-2) and TRBJ2-7, with D unclear. The germline V gene encodes CDR1 LGHDT and CDR2 YNNKEL (reference sequence). The ends were cut back, 1 base at V and 10 bases at J, with 8 bases in the middle. CDR3 length: 11 amino acids. CDR3 amino acids: CASSQGESQYF. Here the CDR3 DNA reads TGTGCCAGCAGCCAAGGAGAAAGTCAGTACTTC.

This clone was seen just once. The CDR3 DNA reads as TGTGCCAGCAGAAGGACTAGCGGGGGCCACACAGATACGCAGTATTTT. This encodes CASRRTSGGHTDTQYF. V and J are TRBV6-6 and TRBJ2-3; 13 bases map to TRBD2. Germline V lookup: CDR1 MNHNY, CDR2 SVGAGI (reference sequence). J gave up 2 bases and V 6 bases, and 5 bases lay outside the gene matches. The CDR3 has 16 residues.

The chain couples TRBV6-5 to TRBJ2-1; the match to TRBD2 covers 9 bases. The CDR3 contains 16 residues. J was trimmed by 13 bases and V by 0 bases; bases with no gene match: 13. Germline V gives CDR1 MNHEY, CDR2 SVGAGI. CDR3 sequence: CASSYSTTGTSYPQFF. Written as DNA, the CDR3 is TGTGCCAGCAGTTACTCCACGACCGGGACTAGCTACCCCCAGTTCTTC.

The V call is TRBV19, the J call TRBJ2-2; no clear D gene. V was cut by 9 bases and J by 2 bases, with 13 bases left in between. This CDR3 is built from 14 residues. Germline assignment: CDR1 LNHDA and CDR2 SQIVND (reference sequence). CDR3 loop: CASEVRHNTGELFF. The DNA for the CDR3 is TGTGCCAGCGAAGTACGACACAACACCGGGGAGCTGTTTTTT.